This T cell receptor (beta chain) was sequenced in a study of blood T cell repertoires in COVID-19 (TCRdb year 2020). General notes on the study: Samples from collaborators originated in the United States, Italy and Spain and spanned both the acute and convalescent phases of COVID-19. The sample metadata nearly always contained a de-identified subject ID, COVID-19 status, age in years and sex. The material from the prospective study consisted of cDNA or gDNA derived from T cells, B-cell-depleted T cells, or PBMCs. The repertoires were made available in a free public database intended to serve as a resource for research on the immune response to SARS-CoV-2. Samples came from the ongoing ImmuneRACE study (first 160 participants) plus 1,254 subjects from 6 global collaborators. Deeply sampled blood TCRbeta repertoires from subjects exposed to, actively infected with, or recovered from COVID-19 were included in the dataset. Where HLA class I and class II types were available, the types were taken from metadata supplied by the sample provider, not from assay-based typing.

From cysteine to phenylalanine, the CDR3 is 14 amino acids long. Of the read, only the CDR3 DNA is kept; its 42 bases are in frame from base 1. V was cut back by 0 bases and J by 3 bases, leaving a gap of 7 bases between them. Based on the germline V gene, the CDR1 and CDR2 sequences are SGHAT and FQNNGV. The investigation overall reported the following: How much clinical and demographic metadata was included differed by source and by participant, and the metadata was provided uncurated.

The collaborating institutions used their own protocols to collect whole blood in K2EDTA tubes. For TCRbeta analysis, collaborators shipped samples as frozen whole blood, isolated PBMCs, or DNA extracted from either of those sample types. TCRbeta CDR3 regions were amplified from genomic DNA by means of the immunoSEQ Assay, a bias-controlled multiplex PCR. Turning to the authors' computational methods: Within the assay, amplification of reference gene primers was used to estimate how many nucleated cells each sample contained. To quantify the absolute abundance of each unique TCRbeta CDR3 rearrangement, sequence reads were collapsed and filtered. Productive Simpson clonality was computed per sample as the square root of Simpson's diversity index over productive rearrangements. As stored in TCRdb, this immuneACCESS dataset retains in-frame rearrangements with V and J assigned. A fraction of the clones does not appear; measured against another copy, unresolved V genes explain less than half of the discrepancy, and the remainder lacks a known reason. V, J and clone size reflect that table, while D and trimming were determined from the DNA. In all, the sample holds around 210,000 clones, and around 82% of those were seen once. Jointly, the top ten make up 4.5% to 7% of the sample.

A word on this clone: Its cognate antigen has yet to be identified. The record has no base qualities; no much larger clone is one base away.

Material for sequencing was peripheral blood. The origin of this receptor is a woman between 65 and 79 years old with acute or convalescent COVID-19. The chain is assembled from TRBV11-2 and TRBJ2-3, and possibly TRBD2, on 5 matching bases. The nucleotide sequence is given as TGTGCCAGCAGCTTAGAACGGAGGACAGATACGCAGTATTTT. This translates into CASSLERRTDTQYF.